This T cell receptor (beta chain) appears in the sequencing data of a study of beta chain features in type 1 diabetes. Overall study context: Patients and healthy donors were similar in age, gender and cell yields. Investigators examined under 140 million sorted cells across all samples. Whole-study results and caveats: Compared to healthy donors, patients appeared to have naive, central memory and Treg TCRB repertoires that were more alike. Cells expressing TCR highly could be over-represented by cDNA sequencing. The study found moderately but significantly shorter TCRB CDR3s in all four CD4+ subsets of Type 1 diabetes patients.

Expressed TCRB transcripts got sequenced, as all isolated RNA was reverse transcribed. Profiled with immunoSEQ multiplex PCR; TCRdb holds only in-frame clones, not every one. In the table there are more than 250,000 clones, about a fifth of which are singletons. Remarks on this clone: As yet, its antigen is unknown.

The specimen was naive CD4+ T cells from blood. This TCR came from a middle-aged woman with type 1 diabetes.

The CDR3 DNA reads as TGTGCCAGCGTAAGGGACAGGGAGACCCAGTACTTC. Encoded protein: CASVRDRETQYF. V usage is TRBV2 and J usage is TRBJ2-5, with TRBD1 matching 8 bases. The germline V gene has CDR1 SNHLY and CDR2 FYNNEI. The V gene end was trimmed by 8 bases and the J gene end by 5 bases; junction bases not matched to a gene: 4. This CDR3 region has 12 residues.